One sample yielded the 25 T cell receptor beta chains listed below, sequenced in a study of T cell changes during pregnancy in multiple sclerosis (dated by TCRdb to about 2019). Library preparation was by the immunoSEQ multiplex PCR assay. TCRdb retrieved this table from immuneACCESS and kept in-frame rearrangements only. Not all clones are present; in checked studies, unresolved V genes account for under half, and no reason is known for the remainder. This sample lists 25,000 to 35,000 clones; nearly 90% were detected once. The ten largest clones capture just over 0.55% of the sample. This material consisted of CD4+ T cells from peripheral blood mononuclear cells, taken in the third trimester of pregnancy. The receptor source for this set is a female donor in good health, enrolled as a control in a pregnancy study.

The chain uses TRBV6-4 and TRBJ2-2; tentative D call: TRBD2 (7 bases). The CDR3 sequence is 15 residues long. CDR1 is MRHNA, CDR2 SNTAGT, per germline. Trimming shortened V by 6 bases and J by 7 bases, and 18 bases separated the two germline ends. CDR3 nucleotide sequence: TGTGCCAGCAGCCCGGAGGGGGGGCAAAACGGGGAGCTGTTTTTT. Protein: CASSPEGGQNGELFF.

The V gene is TRBV11-2, the J gene TRBJ2-1; D gene ambiguous. CDR1 is SGHAT, CDR2 FQNNGV, per germline. This CDR3 spans 13 amino acids. Trimming left V 4 bases short and J 0 bases short, with 4 bases between. The CDR3 sequence: CASSSSSYNEQFF. In DNA, the CDR3 is TGTGCCAGCAGCTCCAGCTCCTACAATGAGCAGTTCTTC.

The chain joins TRBV19 to TRBJ1-5, with 11 bases aligning to TRBD1. The germline CDR1 and CDR2 sequences are LNHDA and SQIVND (reference sequence). The CDR3 covers 15 residues. V was pared by 4 bases and J by 6 bases, with 5 bases of the junction left unmatched. The CDR3 coding sequence is TGTGCCAGTAGTACCTTAGGGACAGGGGGTCAGCCCCAGCATTTT. This translates into CASSTLGTGGQPQHF. The whole variable domain, filled in from reference TRBV19 and TRBJ1-5, reads DGGITQSPKYLFRKEGQNVTLSCEQNLNHDAMYWYRQDPGQGLRLIYYSQIVNDFQKGDIAEGYSVSREKKESFPLTVTSAQKNPTAFYLCASSTLGTGGQPQHFGDGTRLSIL.

The chain employs TRBV7-2 and TRBJ2-7, with TRBD1 matching over 7 bases. Per the germline V gene, CDR1 is SGHTA and CDR2 is FQGNSA. The CDR3 consists of 12 residues. The J segment lost 6 bases and the V segment lost 5 bases, leaving 4 bases of the junction unmatched. The CDR3 here is CASSRRDSEQYF. CDR3 sequence (DNA): TGTGCCAGCAGCCGACGGGACAGCGAGCAGTACTTC.

The gene calls are TRBV6-1 and TRBJ1-1; D perhaps matches TRBD1 (6 bases). CDR3 size: 17 residues. Trimming left V 4 bases short and J 1 base short, with 19 bases between. Germline CDR1 is MNHNS and CDR2 is SASEGT. The CDR3 here is CASSGGQWGGTNTEAFF. The CDR3 region has the DNA TGTGCCAGCAGTGGCGGACAGTGGGGGGGTACGAACACTGAAGCTTTCTTT.

The gene calls are TRBV11-1 and TRBJ2-1, with TRBD2 identical over 10 bases. The V and J ends lost 6 bases and 7 bases, in that order; junction bases with no gene match: 6. CDR1 and CDR2 (germline): SGHAT, FQDESV (reference sequence). This CDR3 comprises 14 residues. In nucleotides, the CDR3 is TGTGCCAGCAGATTTAGCGGGGGGTATAATGAGCAGTTCTTC. It encodes CASRFSGGYNEQFF.

The CDR3 nucleotides are TGTGCCAGCAGCCCGAAAGAGACAGGGCCACTCTACGAGCAGTACTTC. Its translation: CASSPKETGPLYEQYF. V usage is TRBV14 and J usage is TRBJ2-5, with 7 bases fitting TRBD1. The DNA end is a closer match to TRBJ2-7, so the J assignment may be wrong. Germline CDR1 and CDR2: SGHDN and FVKESK. The CDR3 consists of 16 residues.

The V and J genes are TRBV11-2 and TRBJ1-2; 9 nucleotides agree with TRBD1. CDR1 and CDR2 (germline): SGHAT, FQNNGV. V trimming: 6 bases; J trimming: 7 bases; junction bases outside the gene matches: 3. The CDR3 has 12 residues. In nucleotides, the CDR3 is TGTGCCAGCAGGGGACAGGGCTTTGGCTACACCTTC. This translates into CASRGQGFGYTF.

The V and J genes are TRBV6-4 and TRBJ2-2; 10 bases are a match to TRBD2. V was clipped by 6 bases and J by 5 bases; unmatched bases: 6. This CDR3 comprises 15 residues. The germline V gene encodes CDR1 MRHNA and CDR2 SNTAGT. This chain's CDR3 is CASSPSGRGTGELFF. The DNA of the CDR3 is TGTGCCAGCAGCCCTAGCGGGAGAGGGACCGGGGAGCTGTTTTTT.

This chain joins TRBV5-4 and TRBJ2-1, with TRBD2 identical over 11 bases. CDR3 length: 16 amino acids. J lost 4 bases, V lost 4 bases, and 7 bases had no gene match. Germline assignment: CDR1 SGHNT and CDR2 YYREEE (reference sequence). In nucleotides, the CDR3 is TGTGCCAGCAGCCCTGGGACTAGCGGCCCTTACAATGAGCAGTTCTTC. This sequence encodes CASSPGTSGPYNEQFF.

This chain joins TRBV19 and TRBJ1-1, with TRBD1 matching over 11 bases. There are 14 residues in the CDR3. The trim removed 5 bases at V and 8 bases at J, leaving 7 bases unmatched. CDR1 and CDR2 from the germline V gene are LNHDA and SQIVND (reference sequence). CDR3 nucleotides: TGTGCCAGTAGTTTCCGGGACAGGGGGAGAGAAGCTTTCTTT. As protein: CASSFRDRGREAFF. The variable domain in full, completed from reference TRBV19 and TRBJ1-1, reads DGGITQSPKYLFRKEGQNVTLSCEQNLNHDAMYWYRQDPGQGLRLIYYSQIVNDFQKGDIAEGYSVSREKKESFPLTVTSAQKNPTAFYLCASSFRDRGREAFFGQGTRLTVV.

This clone was recorded a few times. The chain has TRBV19 and TRBJ2-7, with 7 bases identical to TRBD1. Trimming at V came to 8 bases and at J to 2 bases, leaving 3 bases not matched to a gene. CDR3 length: 12 amino acids. Germline V gene lookup returns CDR1 LNHDA and CDR2 SQIVND (reference sequence). CDR3 DNA: TGTGCCAGTGGGGGACAGACCTACGAGCAGTACTTC. Its protein is CASGGQTYEQYF.

This sequence joins TRBV30 and TRBJ1-5, with a weak D call TRBD1 (6 bases). Germline loops: CDR1 GTSNPN, CDR2 SVGIG (reference sequence). With 6 bases removed from V and 4 bases from J, the gap between germline ends came to 16 bases. This CDR3 is built from 14 residues. Here the CDR3 reads CACQIGGGNQPQHF. CDR3 bases: TGTGCCTGCCAAATAGGGGGAGGGAATCAGCCCCAGCATTTT.

This chain links TRBV19 with TRBJ2-6; D remains ambiguous. Trimming shortened V by 2 bases and J by 2 bases, and 4 bases separated the two germline ends. The CDR3 is 14 residues long. CDR1 is LNHDA and CDR2 is SQIVND in the germline V gene (reference sequence). CDR3 sequence: CASSISTGANVLTF. In nucleotides, the CDR3 is TGTGCCAGTAGTATATCCACTGGGGCCAACGTCCTGACTTTC.

This rearrangement joins TRBV25-1 to TRBJ1-1; perhaps TRBD1 as D (5 bases). V was pared by 4 bases and J by 3 bases, with 15 bases between. Germline V gene data show CDR1 as MGHDK and CDR2 as SYGVNS. The CDR3 consists of 15 residues. The CDR3 region is CASSAPGWGDTEAFF. DNA for the CDR3: TGTGCCAGCAGTGCCCCAGGGTGGGGGGACACTGAAGCTTTCTTT.

This chain uses TRBV18 with TRBJ1-6, with a weak D call TRBD1 (5 bases). The CDR3 has 15 amino acids. The V end lost 3 bases, the J end lost 7 bases, and 13 bases lay between the germline ends. The germline V gene encodes CDR1 KGHSH and CDR2 LQKENI. CDR3 sequence (DNA): TGTGCCAGCTCACCGGGGACTTTTCGGAATTCACCCCTCCACTTT. Amino acids: CASSPGTFRNSPLHF.

This clone was found once. V is TRBV5-4 and J is TRBJ1-4; D is possibly TRBD1 (5 bases). This CDR3 is built from 13 residues. Trimming left V 4 bases short and J 8 bases short, with 12 bases between. Germline V gene sequence: CDR1 SGHNT, CDR2 YYREEE (reference sequence). The CDR3 loop reads CASSPWDSEKLFF. The CDR3 nucleotides are TGTGCCAGCAGCCCCTGGGACTCCGAAAAACTGTTTTTT.

The J gene is TRBJ2-7, the V gene TRBV7-6, with 9 bases identical to TRBD1. The germline gives CDR1 SGHVS, CDR2 FNYEAQ. Losses at the gene ends were 3 bases for V and 3 bases for J; bases not matched to a gene: 6. The length of the CDR3 is 15 residues. The CDR3: CASSFLGQGDYEQYF. CDR3 DNA sequence: TGTGCCAGCAGCTTTTTGGGACAGGGTGACTACGAGCAGTACTTC.

The chain carries TRBV6-5 and TRBJ2-7; 10 nucleotides match TRBD1. The ends lost 2 bases at V and 3 bases at J; junction bases unmatched: 4. CDR1 MNHEY and CDR2 SVGAGI come from the germline V gene. CDR3 size: 15 residues. This CDR3 is CASSYRDRGIYEQYF. The CDR3 bases are TGTGCCAGCAGTTACCGGGACAGGGGCATCTACGAGCAGTACTTC.

This chain connects TRBV7-8 to TRBJ1-1; TRBD1 matches at 8 bases. J gave up 4 bases and V 1 base, and 5 bases lay outside the gene matches. The CDR3 loop spans 15 amino acids. Per the germline V gene, CDR1 is SGHVS and CDR2 is FQNEAQ. CDR3 sequence reads: CASSLGFRGLTEAFF. The CDR3 DNA is TGTGCCAGCAGCTTAGGTTTCAGGGGGCTCACTGAAGCTTTCTTT.

The chain has TRBV11-2 and TRBJ2-1; D is possibly TRBD2 (6 bases). Trimming stripped 5 bases from V and 8 bases from J, with 16 bases between. There are 14 residues in the CDR3. Looked up from germline, CDR1 is SGHAT and CDR2 is FQNNGV. The CDR3 spells CASSPGLGWDEQFF. CDR3 DNA: TGTGCCAGCAGCCCGGGACTGGGCTGGGATGAGCAGTTCTTC.

The rearrangement links TRBV7-8 to TRBJ2-7, with unresolved D. CDR3 length: 13 residues. V shed 4 bases and J shed 3 bases, with 10 bases lying between them. Germline CDR1 reads SGHVS; CDR2 reads FQNEAQ. CDR3 sequence: CASSSFTVYEQYF. In DNA form, the CDR3 reads TGTGCCAGCAGCTCGTTTACAGTCTACGAGCAGTACTTC.

The V call is TRBV6-1, the J call TRBJ2-2, with 8 bases identical to TRBD1. CDR3 length: 16 residues. The V gene end was trimmed by 0 bases and the J gene end by 6 bases; junction bases not matched to a gene: 6. Germline V CDR1 and CDR2: MNHNS, SASEGT. CDR3: CASSEAWQGAAGELFF. The CDR3 coding sequence is TGTGCCAGCAGTGAAGCCTGGCAGGGGGCGGCCGGGGAGCTGTTTTTT.

V gene TRBV27 combines with J gene TRBJ1-5; D may be TRBD1 (5 bases). V lost 4 bases and J lost 4, with 11 bases in between. Germline values: CDR1 MNHEY, CDR2 SMNVEV (reference sequence). The length of the CDR3 is 14 residues. The CDR3 DNA is TGTGCCAGCAGTTCAGGGTCTCGAAATCAGCCCCAGCATTTT. It encodes CASSSGSRNQPQHF.

V usage is TRBV5-1 and J usage is TRBJ2-3; TRBD2 matches 7 bases. The CDR3 length is 13 residues. Germline CDR1 SGHRS, CDR2 YFSETQ. CDR3 bases: TGCGCGACGCAGCGGGATGGCACAGATACGCAGTATTTT. Protein product: CATQRDGTDTQYF.